This is a list of T cell receptor beta chains from one sample in a study of neurological immune-mediated disorders. TCRdb reprocessed the 5' RACE reads with MiXCR, giving one entry per CDR3 protein. The profile shows tens of thousands of distinct CDR3 sequences, around 3.1% of them singletons. Sequenced input: PBMCs. The receptors originated from a man in his forties with multiple sclerosis. CDR3s include the opening cysteine and the closing phenylalanine or tryptophan. The D gene is left open where the match is weak. A row's size may be missing; if present it is once, few, many or a size class.

d_gene,j_gene,v_gene,abundance,CDR3nt,CDR3aa
TRBD2,TRBJ2-1,TRBV7-9,NA,TGTGCCAGCAGCCGACCTAGCGGGAGCTCCTACAATGAGCAGTTCTTC,CASSRPSGSSYNEQFF
TRBD2,TRBJ2-1,TRBV5-1,many,TGCGCCAGCAGCGGTAAGGGAGGGACTAGCTACAATGAGCAGTTCTTC,CASSGKGGTSYNEQFF
NA,TRBJ2-1,TRBV5-1,many,TGCGCCAGCAGCTTGGATCTAGCGCTCTACAATGAGCAGTTCTTC,CASSLDLALYNEQFF
NA,TRBJ1-2,TRBV7-9,many,TGTGCCAGCAGCCAAGACGGACCCCCCGGTGGCTACACCTTC,CASSQDGPPGGYTF
TRBD2,TRBJ2-3,TRBV7-6,many,TGTGCCAGCAGCTTAGGGACGGGGGGAACCCCAGATACGCAGTATTTT,CASSLGTGGTPDTQYF
TRBD1,TRBJ1-3,TRBV7-2,many,TGTGCCAGCAGCTTGACAGGGATCTCTGGAAACACCATATATTTT,CASSLTGISGNTIYF
NA,TRBJ1-1,TRBV25-1,many,TGTGCCAGCAGTGTACAGGGTCAAAGCCGGGCCACTGAAGCTTTCTTT,CASSVQGQSRATEAFF
TRBD2,TRBJ2-1,TRBV29-1,many,TGCAGCGTGGGTAGCGGGGGGCCCTACAATGAGCAGTTCTTC,CSVGSGGPYNEQFF
TRBD1,TRBJ1-4,TRBV2,many,TGTGCCAGCAGTGAACGGGACAGTTTTAATGAAAAACTGTTTTTT,CASSERDSFNEKLFF
NA,TRBJ1-2,TRBV6-5,many,TGTGCCAGCAGCCCCGCCCCGGGGTCTACATCCACCTTC,CASSPAPGSTSTF
NA,TRBJ1-5,TRBV5-1,NA,TGCGCCAGCAGCTCCGGTGGACAGCTAGGTAAGACCCAGAATTTT,CASSSGGQLGKTQNF
NA,TRBJ2-1,TRBV7-2,many,TGTGCCAGCAGCTTACTTGGGGGGAGCTCCTACAATGAGCAGTTCTTC,CASSLLGGSSYNEQFF
TRBD1,TRBJ1-2,TRBV5-1,NA,TGCGCCAGCAAATTTGACGGACAGGGGGATGGCTACACCTTC,CASKFDGQGDGYTF
TRBD2,TRBJ2-1,TRBV10-3,many,TGTGCCATCAGTGGGGCTAGCGGGGGCTACAATGAGCAGTTCTTC,CAISGASGGYNEQFF
TRBD2,TRBJ2-7,TRBV20-1,many,TGCAGTGCTAGTGCCGGGACTAGCGGACCCTACGAGCAGTACTTC,CSASAGTSGPYEQYF
NA,TRBJ2-2,TRBV12-3/TRBV12-4,many,TGTGCCAGCAGTTTAGGGGGGGCCGGGGAGCTGTTTTTT,CASSLGGAGELFF
TRBD1,TRBJ2-7,TRBV5-1,many,TGCGCCAGCAGCTCCGGCCCCGGACAGGGTGGCTACGAGCAGTACTTC,CASSSGPGQGGYEQYF
NA,TRBJ1-4,TRBV3-1,many,TGTGCCAGCAGCCACGGGGGGCGCGGTGAAAAACTGTTTTTT,CASSHGGRGEKLFF
NA,TRBJ1-1,TRBV19,few,TGTGCCAGTAGTATAGGATCCAGCGGGACTGAAGCTTTCTTT,CASSIGSSGTEAFF
NA,TRBJ1-4,TRBV5-1,many,TGCGCCAGCAGCTTGGCCGGTCAGGCTAATGAAAAACTGTTTTTT,CASSLAGQANEKLFF
NA,TRBJ1-4,TRBV12-3/TRBV12-4,many,TGTGCCAGCAGTGGGTATAATGAAAAACTGTTTTTT,CASSGYNEKLFF
NA,TRBJ2-1,TRBV7-6,once,TGTGCCAGCAGCTTAGCGGGGGGCGCGTGGTCTGAGCAGTTCTTC,CASSLAGGAWSEQFF
NA,TRBJ2-2,TRBV25-1,many,TGTGCCAGCAGTGAATCCGGGAAAGGCGGGGAGCTGTTTTTT,CASSESGKGGELFF
NA,TRBJ1-1,TRBV7-9,many,TGTGCCAGCAGCTTAGAAGGAGAAGCTTTCTTT,CASSLEGEAFF
NA,TRBJ2-5,TRBV7-6,NA,TGTGCCAGCAGCTTAGACGGGTGGGGAGAGACCCAGTACTTC,CASSLDGWGETQYF
NA,TRBJ2-3,TRBV20-1,many,TGCAGTGCTAGGGGGGGAGGTTTGGGCACAGATACGCAGTATTTT,CSARGGGLGTDTQYF
TRBD2,TRBJ2-7,TRBV20-1,many,TGCAGTGCTAGAGATTCAGGACTAGCGGGTCCCTACGAGCAGTACTTC,CSARDSGLAGPYEQYF
NA,TRBJ2-7,TRBV29-1,many,TGCAGCGCCCTGGGCCGGACAGCCTCCTACGAGCAGTACTTC,CSALGRTASYEQYF
TRBD1,TRBJ1-1,TRBV5-6,few,TGTGCCAGCAGCTTGTCGACAGGGGCGACTGAAGCTTTCTTT,CASSLSTGATEAFF
NA,TRBJ2-2,TRBV5-1,many,TGCGCCAGCAGCTTGTCTAGCACCGGGGAGCTGTTTTTT,CASSLSSTGELFF
NA,TRBJ1-6,TRBV7-9,few,TGTGCCAGCAGCTTGGGCGAGGGATATAATTCAACCCTCAACTTT,CASSLGEGYNSTLNF